A single sample is the source of the 32 T cell receptor beta chains below, sequenced in a study of T cell responses to AZD1222 COVID-19 vaccine. Method: immunoSEQ multiplex PCR; TCRdb's copy keeps in-frame clones and lacks some. The repertoire holds approximately 79,000 clones, with roughly four fifths as singletons. This specimen consisted of peripheral blood, obtained 28 days after the second AZD1222 dose. Receptors originate from an adult who received the AZD1222 COVID-19 vaccine.

The chain links TRBV7-9 to TRBJ1-1, with 12 bases identical to TRBD1. CDR3 length equals 15 residues. Germline trimming cut 4 bases from V and 4 bases from J; bases unmatched to any gene: 4. The germline V gene has CDR1 SEHNR and CDR2 FQNEAQ (reference sequence). The CDR3 nucleotides are TGTGCCAGCAGCTGGGACAGGGGGCGAATCACTGAAGCTTTCTTT. Amino acid sequence: CASSWDRGRITEAFF. Combining the CDR3 with reference TRBV7-9 and TRBJ1-1 gives the whole variable domain DTGVSQNPRHKITKRGQNVTFRCDPISEHNRLYWYRQTLGQGPEFLTYFQNEAQLEKSRLLSDRFSAERPKGSFSTLEIQRTEQGDSAMYLCASSWDRGRITEAFFGQGTRLTVV.

The chain employs TRBV13 and TRBJ2-7; D perhaps matches TRBD1 (6 bases). Germline V gene data show CDR1 as PRHDT and CDR2 as FYEKMQ (reference sequence). The CDR3 spans 14 residues. Trimming shortened V by 2 bases and J by 9 bases, and 17 bases separated the two germline ends. This chain's CDR3 is CASSLRSRGRGQYF. The CDR3 region has the DNA TGTGCCAGCAGCTTAAGGTCCAGGGGTCGGGGGCAGTACTTC.

CDR3 DNA sequence: TGTGCCAGCAGTTTTGGCCTAACAACTAATGAAAAACTGTTTTTT. It is translated as CASSFGLTTNEKLFF. The chain joins TRBV28 to TRBJ1-4, with D hard to call. Germline V gives CDR1 MDHEN, CDR2 SYDVKM. The CDR3 contains 15 residues. V was shortened by 3 bases and J by 0 bases, with 8 bases between the two germline ends.

The chain joins TRBV5-1 to TRBJ1-6, with 8 bases that match TRBD1. The V and J ends lost 2 bases and 9 bases, in that order; junction bases with no gene match: 10. The CDR3 contains 16 residues. In germline, CDR1 is SGHRS, CDR2 YFSETQ. CDR3 sequence reads: CASSLTIGQGGSPLHF. As DNA, the CDR3 is TGCGCCAGCAGCTTAACGATAGGACAGGGCGGTTCACCCCTCCACTTT.

J is TRBJ1-5 and V is TRBV27; no clear D gene. The V end lost 3 bases, the J end lost 6 bases, and 6 bases lay between the germline ends. The CDR3 is made up of 12 amino acids. Germline CDR1 is MNHEY and CDR2 is SMNVEV (reference sequence). The CDR3 DNA is TGTGCCAGCAGTTTTCCTGGTCAGCCCCAGCATTTT. Amino acids: CASSFPGQPQHF.

V is TRBV7-3 and J is TRBJ1-2; D is unresolved. CDR3 length equals 16 residues. V shed 2 bases and J shed 0 bases, with 13 bases lying between them. Germline V gene sequence: CDR1 SGHTA, CDR2 FQGTGA. The CDR3 coding sequence is TGTGCCAGCAGCTTAGAAAGGGATTCTTCTAACTATGGCTACACCTTC. Translation: CASSLERDSSNYGYTF.

The rearrangement joins TRBV6-5 to TRBJ2-3, with TRBD1 matching 7 bases. CDR3 length equals 15 residues. V shed 5 bases, J shed 0 bases, and the junction held 5 bases outside the gene matches. The germline V gene has CDR1 MNHEY and CDR2 SVGAGI. The CDR3 region is CASSPGQQSTDTQYF. The DNA of the CDR3 is TGTGCCAGCAGTCCGGGACAGCAAAGCACAGATACGCAGTATTTT.

The table lists this clone with a few counts. The CDR3 sequence is CATRSLGNTEAFF. The DNA for the CDR3 is TGTGCCACCAGATCCTTGGGGAACACTGAAGCTTTCTTT. The genes are TRBV7-9 and TRBJ1-1; D is uncertain. V gave up 10 bases and J gave up 1 base, with 13 bases separating them. The CDR3 is made up of 13 amino acids. Germline values: CDR1 SEHNR, CDR2 FQNEAQ (reference sequence).

A single count supports this clone. The chain has TRBV5-4 and TRBJ1-6; the D is unclear. V was clipped by 3 bases and J by 3 bases, with 13 bases between them. Germline V lookup: CDR1 SGHNT, CDR2 YYREEE (reference sequence). The CDR3 covers 16 residues. The CDR3 DNA sequence: TGTGCCAGCAGCTCCGGGAGGGCAAACTATAATTCACCCCTCCACTTT. Translating gives CASSSGRANYNSPLHF.

This clone was observed a handful of times. The rearrangement joins TRBV6-5 to TRBJ2-5; 8 bases match TRBD1. The CDR3 sequence is 14 residues long. V gave up 7 bases and J gave up 5 bases; unmatched junction bases: 9. Germline V CDR1 and CDR2: MNHEY, SVGAGI. This chain's CDR3 is CASTHGDRRETQYF. The CDR3, as DNA: TGTGCCAGCACTCACGGGGACAGGAGGGAGACCCAGTACTTC.

The chain couples TRBV19 to TRBJ2-7; TRBD1 might be the D (5 bases). V lost 4 bases, J lost 6 bases, and 16 bases lay in between. CDR3 length equals 14 residues. Germline V gene data show CDR1 as LNHDA and CDR2 as SQIVND (reference sequence). The CDR3, as DNA: TGTGCCAGTAGTAGGGGTGGGGCCCTGGGCGAGCAGTACTTC. Protein product: CASSRGGALGEQYF.

J is TRBJ1-1 and V is TRBV19; TRBD1 might be the D (6 bases). Germline V CDR1 and CDR2: LNHDA, SQIVND (reference sequence). The V end lost 7 bases, the J end lost 4 bases, and 28 bases lay between the germline ends. The CDR3 is made up of 18 amino acids. This CDR3 reads CASTSPTGRRLVGTEAFF. CDR3 sequence (DNA): TGTGCCAGTACGTCCCCCACAGGGAGAAGATTAGTAGGCACTGAAGCTTTCTTT.

The chain combines TRBV5-1 with TRBJ1-2, with D perhaps TRBD1 (6 bases). Trimming took off 1 base at V and 3 bases at J, with 16 bases between the two ends. Germline V gene lookup returns CDR1 SGHRS and CDR2 YFSETQ. The CDR3 extends over 16 amino acids. In DNA form, the CDR3 reads TGCGCCAGCAGCTTGACCCCCGGACAGCCGCACTATGGCTACACCTTC. Translated: CASSLTPGQPHYGYTF.

The CDR3 here is CATLLAGADTQYF. The CDR3 nucleotides read TGTGCCACCCTGTTAGCGGGGGCAGATACGCAGTATTTT. The chain uses TRBV6-5 and TRBJ2-3; TRBD2 matches 9 bases. Losses at the gene ends were 10 bases for V and 4 bases for J; bases not matched to a gene: 6. Germline loops: CDR1 MNHEY, CDR2 SVGAGI. The CDR3 covers 13 residues.

This chain connects TRBV19 to TRBJ2-7; no clear D gene. The germline V gene has CDR1 LNHDA and CDR2 SQIVND (reference sequence). The V gene lost 8 bases and the J gene lost 4 bases, with 9 bases spanning the gap. The CDR3 has 11 amino acids. CDR3: CASGVGYEQYF. The DNA of the CDR3 is TGTGCCAGTGGGGTGGGGTACGAGCAGTACTTC. Complete variable domain (other parts from reference TRBV19 and TRBJ2-7): DGGITQSPKYLFRKEGQNVTLSCEQNLNHDAMYWYRQDPGQGLRLIYYSQIVNDFQKGDIAEGYSVSREKKESFPLTVTSAQKNPTAFYLCASGVGYEQYFGPGTRLTVT.

This clone has a single count. This rearrangement joins TRBV4-1 to TRBJ1-5; the D gene is possibly TRBD1 (5 bases). V lost 4 bases and J 0 bases, leaving 16 bases between the germline ends. CDR3 size: 17 residues. In germline, CDR1 is MGHRA, CDR2 YSYEKL. The chain's CDR3 is CASSPRGAPYSNQPQHF. CDR3 coding DNA: TGCGCCAGCAGCCCCCGTGGGGCGCCATATAGCAATCAGCCCCAGCATTTT.

This chain connects TRBV7-6 to TRBJ2-7; no clear D. The germline V and J ends were trimmed by 2 bases and 2 bases, with 7 bases remaining between them. Germline assignment: CDR1 SGHVS and CDR2 FNYEAQ. This CDR3 has 13 residues. For the CDR3, the DNA is TGTGCCAGCAGCTTACCTGGGGCCTACGAGCAGTACTTC. The encoded protein is CASSLPGAYEQYF.

The chain has TRBV19 and TRBJ2-3; 10 bases fit TRBD2. Trimming took 5 bases from V and 1 from J; bases not matched to a gene: 6. The CDR3 length is 16 residues. The germline V gene encodes CDR1 LNHDA and CDR2 SQIVND (reference sequence). The CDR3 DNA reads TGTGCCAGTAGTTCTCTAGCGGGAGTTGGCACAGATACGCAGTATTTT. Amino acids: CASSSLAGVGTDTQYF.

V is TRBV27 and J is TRBJ2-6; D gene uncertain. The germline gives CDR1 MNHEY, CDR2 SMNVEV (reference sequence). The CDR3 has 15 amino acids. V shed 2 bases and J shed 1 base, with 6 bases lying between them. In nucleotides, the CDR3 is TGTGCCAGCAGTTTAAGTTTGTCTGGGGCCAACGTCCTGACTTTC. Translation gives CASSLSLSGANVLTF.

Regarding this clone: Within the sample, other DNA sequences also encode this same CDR3. This chain links TRBV30 with TRBJ2-3; 7 bases line up with TRBD2. J gave up 2 bases and V 0 bases, and 2 bases lay outside the gene matches. This CDR3 spans 14 amino acids. Germline-derived CDR1 and CDR2 are GTSNPN and SVGIG (reference sequence). The CDR3, as DNA: TGTGCCTGGAGTGTCGGGGGGATCACAGATACGCAGTATTTT. This translates into CAWSVGGITDTQYF.

The chain carries TRBV5-4 and TRBJ1-4; 7 bases align to TRBD1. The CDR3 loop spans 18 amino acids. With 2 bases clipped from V and 0 bases from J, the junction kept 10 bases outside the gene matches. Germline values: CDR1 SGHNT, CDR2 YYREEE (reference sequence). This chain's CDR3 is CASSLGTEKLATNEKLFF. The CDR3 region has the DNA TGTGCCAGCAGCTTAGGGACAGAGAAACTTGCAACTAATGAAAAACTGTTTTTT.

This chain connects TRBV27 to TRBJ2-3; tentative D call: TRBD1 (5 bases). Trimming took off 5 bases at V and 0 bases at J, with 15 bases between the two ends. The CDR3 consists of 16 residues. Per the germline V gene, CDR1 is MNHEY and CDR2 is SMNVEV (reference sequence). Here the CDR3 DNA reads TGTGCCAGCAGTCTTTCCGACAGCCTTAGCACAGATACGCAGTATTTT. This gives the protein CASSLSDSLSTDTQYF.

This clone was found a few times. The chain uses TRBV27 and TRBJ2-1; 7 bases match TRBD2. Per the germline V gene, CDR1 is MNHEY and CDR2 is SMNVEV (reference sequence). This CDR3 has 16 amino acids. The V gene end was trimmed by 2 bases and the J gene end by 4 bases; junction bases not matched to a gene: 8. CDR3 nucleotide sequence: TGTGCCAGCAGTTTAATCCAGGGAGGGAGGTACAATGAGCAGTTCTTC. This gives the protein CASSLIQGGRYNEQFF.

The gene calls are TRBV15 and TRBJ2-7, with 7 bases identical to TRBD1. In germline, CDR1 is LNHNV, CDR2 YYDKDF (reference sequence). Trimming took 1 base from V and 6 from J; bases not matched to a gene: 6. This CDR3 has 14 amino acids. The CDR3 is CATSRAGQLPEQYF. CDR3 bases: TGTGCCACCAGCAGAGCGGGACAGTTGCCCGAGCAGTACTTC.

The genes are TRBV27 and TRBJ1-2, with a possible D match to TRBD1 (5 bases). The CDR3 spans 14 residues. V lost 5 bases, J lost 7 bases, and 17 bases lay in between. CDR1 is MNHEY, CDR2 SMNVEV, per germline (reference sequence). This chain's CDR3 is CASSGTRGSLGYTF. In DNA, the CDR3 is TGTGCCAGCAGTGGAACAAGGGGCAGCCTTGGCTACACCTTC.

The chain carries TRBV11-2 and TRBJ1-5; D ambiguous. The length of the CDR3 is 13 residues. V was cut by 0 bases and J by 6 bases, with 6 bases left in between. Germline V lookup: CDR1 SGHAT, CDR2 FQNNGV. Here the CDR3 DNA reads TGTGCCAGCAGCTTAGAGTGGAGTCAGCCCCAGCATTTT. It encodes CASSLEWSQPQHF. Full variable domain (rest looked up from reference TRBV11-2 and TRBJ1-5): EAGVAQSPRYKIIEKRQSVAFWCNPISGHATLYWYQQILGQGPKLLIQFQNNGVVDDSQLPKDRFSAERLKGVDSTLKIQPAKLEDSAVYLCASSLEWSQPQHFGDGTRLSIL.

The chain carries TRBV4-1 and TRBJ1-1, with D unresolved. This CDR3 region has 13 residues. Germline V gene data show CDR1 as MGHRA and CDR2 as YSYEKL. V lost 1 base, J lost 11 bases, and 14 bases lay in between. CDR3 sequence reads: CASSQAASSGAFF. The CDR3 DNA reads TGCGCCAGCAGCCAAGCCGCTTCTAGTGGGGCTTTCTTT.

This clone showed up just once. The chain is built from TRBV20-1 and TRBJ2-1; D might be TRBD1 or TRBD2, each matching 6 bases. Germline CDR1 DFQATT, CDR2 SNEGSKA (reference sequence). The CDR3 runs to 15 residues. Trimming stripped 3 bases from V and 6 bases from J, with 18 bases between. Written as DNA, the CDR3 is TGCAGTGCTAGTCCGTCGAGGGGGGCAGGCAATGAGCAGTTCTTC. Its translation: CSASPSRGAGNEQFF.

Remarks on this clone: Other nucleotide sequences in the sample specify the same CDR3. CDR3 bases: TGTGCCAGCAGCTTAGGGGCCAACAATGAGCAGTTCTTC. The encoded protein is CASSLGANNEQFF. This chain uses TRBV11-3 with TRBJ2-1; no definite D call. The CDR3 has 13 residues. CDR1 SGHNT and CDR2 YENEEA come from the germline V gene. V lost 1 base and J 5 bases, leaving 6 bases between the germline ends.

The J gene is TRBJ1-2, the V gene TRBV7-8; TRBD1 is a possible D gene (5 bases). V gave up 5 bases and J gave up 0 bases, with 16 bases separating them. Per germline, CDR1 SGHVS and CDR2 FQNEAQ. This CDR3 contains 16 residues. CDR3 sequence: CASSEKGTATNYGYTF. CDR3 nucleotide sequence: TGTGCCAGCAGCGAAAAGGGGACGGCTACTAACTATGGCTACACCTTC.

This clone was counted a few times. The chain couples TRBV7-8 to TRBJ2-1; a weak D match, TRBD1 (6 bases). The CDR3 is 16 amino acids. With 2 bases removed from V and 0 bases from J, the gap between germline ends came to 11 bases. The germline gives CDR1 SGHVS, CDR2 FQNEAQ. CDR3: CASSLIVGGSYNEQFF. The CDR3 nucleotides read TGTGCCAGCAGCTTAATTGTAGGGGGCTCCTACAATGAGCAGTTCTTC. The full variable domain, its missing parts supplied by reference TRBV7-8 and TRBJ2-1, is GAGVSQSPRYKVAKRGQDVALRCDPISGHVSLFWYQQALGQGPEFLTYFQNEAQLDKSGLPSDRFFAERPEGSVSTLKIQRTQQEDSAVYLCASSLIVGGSYNEQFFGPGTRLTVL.

In regard to this clone: The same CDR3 arises from other DNA sequences in this sample as well. The chain has TRBV27 and TRBJ1-5; 7 nucleotides line up with TRBD1. The CDR3 length is 15 residues. Germline V gene sequence: CDR1 MNHEY, CDR2 SMNVEV (reference sequence). With 0 bases clipped from V and 4 bases from J, the junction kept 3 bases outside the gene matches. CDR3 sequence reads: CASSLSGQANQPQHF. In nucleotides, the CDR3 is TGTGCCAGCAGTTTATCAGGACAGGCGAATCAGCCCCAGCATTTT.